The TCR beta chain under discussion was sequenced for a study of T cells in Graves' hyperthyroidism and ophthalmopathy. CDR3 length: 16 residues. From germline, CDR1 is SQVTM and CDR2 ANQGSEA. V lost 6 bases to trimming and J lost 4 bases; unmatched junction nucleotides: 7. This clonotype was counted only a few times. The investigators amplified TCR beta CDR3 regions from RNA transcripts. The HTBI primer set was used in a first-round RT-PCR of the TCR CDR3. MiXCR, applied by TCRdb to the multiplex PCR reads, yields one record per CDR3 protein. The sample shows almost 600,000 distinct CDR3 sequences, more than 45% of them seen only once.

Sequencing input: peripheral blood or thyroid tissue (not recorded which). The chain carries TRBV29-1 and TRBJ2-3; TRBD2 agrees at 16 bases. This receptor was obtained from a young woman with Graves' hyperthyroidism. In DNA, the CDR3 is TGCAGCGTCGGACGGGGACTAGCGGGAGGGGCAGATACGCAGTATTTT. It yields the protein CSVGRGLAGGADTQYF.